The 20 T cell receptor beta chains given below trace back to one sample, sequenced in a study of blood T cell repertoires in COVID-19. TCRdb's table, derived via immunoSEQ multiplex PCR, lists solely in-frame clones and lacks some. Of 240,000 or so clones in the sample, roughly 88% were seen once. The sequencing input was peripheral blood. These receptors originate from a woman aged 25 to 45 with acute or convalescent COVID-19.

The rearrangement uses TRBV6-2 or TRBV6-3 and TRBJ1-6; 7 nucleotides agree with TRBD1. This CDR3 comprises 15 residues. V dropped 6 bases and J dropped 8; count of bases not matched to a gene: 10. Germline V gene lookup returns CDR1 MNHEY and CDR2 SVGEGT. CDR3 sequence reads: CASSPTQGVDSPLHF. Here the CDR3 DNA reads TGTGCCAGCAGCCCAACGCAGGGGGTAGATTCACCCCTCCACTTT.

The chain has TRBV6-5 and TRBJ1-4, with TRBD1 identical over 8 bases. The CDR3 contains 14 residues. Trimming cost V 4 bases and J 6 bases; bases outside gene matches: 4. The germline V gene has CDR1 MNHEY and CDR2 SVGAGI. The CDR3 nucleotides are TGTGCCAGCAGTTCGACAGGGGAGGATGAAAAACTGTTTTTT. Protein product: CASSSTGEDEKLFF.

The chain combines TRBV21-1 with TRBJ2-7; the tabulated D call, TRBD1, remains unverified against the DNA. TRBV21-1 is termed a pseudogene. The CDR3 spans 15 residues. CDR3 residues: CASSKATASSYEQYF. CDR3 DNA: TGTGCCAGCAGCAAAGCGACAGCGAGCTCCTACGAGCAGTACTTC.

The V gene is TRBV5-4, the J gene TRBJ2-3, with D perhaps matching TRBD2 (7 bases). V was trimmed by 0 bases and J by 7 bases, leaving 15 bases between them. This CDR3 is 15 amino acids long. The germline gives CDR1 SGHNT, CDR2 YYREEE (reference sequence). For the CDR3, the DNA is TGTGCCAGCAGCTTGGAAGGGGGACTACCGAATACGCAGTATTTT. Its protein product is CASSLEGGLPNTQYF.

V gene TRBV5-1 combines with J gene TRBJ1-2; no reliable D call. The V gene's germline CDR1 is SGHRS and CDR2 YFSETQ. This CDR3 is built from 15 residues. Trimming removed 0 bases at V and 4 bases at J, with 13 bases between. The CDR3 coding sequence is TGCGCCAGCAGCTTGGCCCCCGGGAAAGGCTATGGCTACACCTTC. Its translation is CASSLAPGKGYGYTF.

This chain connects TRBV2 to TRBJ1-5, with 8 bases matching TRBD1. This CDR3 is built from 15 residues. With V trimmed by 6 bases and J by 3 bases, 7 bases remained unmatched. Looked up from germline, CDR1 is SNHLY and CDR2 is FYNNEI. The CDR3 loop reads CASSDRGNVNQPQHF. The CDR3 DNA is TGTGCCAGCAGCGACAGGGGAAATGTCAATCAGCCCCAGCATTTT.

This chain connects TRBV12-5 to TRBJ2-5; the D gene is possibly TRBD2 (6 bases). CDR3 length equals 13 residues. The V end was cut by 6 bases, the J end by 2 bases, with 10 bases between. Germline loops: CDR1 LGHNT, CDR2 FRNRAP. In DNA form, the CDR3 reads TGTGCTAGTGGCTCTAGCGTACAAGAGACCCAGTACTTC. This sequence encodes CASGSSVQETQYF.

The chain joins TRBV5-4 to TRBJ1-3; possible D gene TRBD1, 5 bases. V lost 0 bases to trimming and J lost 2 bases, with 12 bases between them. Per the germline V gene, CDR1 is SGHNT and CDR2 is YYREEE (reference sequence). The length of the CDR3 is 16 residues. The CDR3 DNA is TGTGCCAGCAGCTTGGGGGCAGGGTTCGCTGGAAACACCATATATTTT. Protein product: CASSLGAGFAGNTIYF. The variable domain in full, completed from reference TRBV5-4 and TRBJ1-3, reads ETGVTQSPTHLIKTRGQQVTLRCSSQSGHNTVSWYQQALGQGPQFIFQYYREEENGRGNFPPRFSGLQFPNYSSELNVNALELDDSALYLCASSLGAGFAGNTIYFGEGSWLTVV.

The chain recombines TRBV15 with TRBJ1-3, with 9 bases fitting TRBD1. Germline lookup yields CDR1 LNHNV and CDR2 YYDKDF (reference sequence). The CDR3 extends over 17 amino acids. J gave up 8 bases and V 0 bases, and 11 bases lay outside the gene matches. The chain's CDR3 is CATSRDPRRDRAYTIYF. CDR3 in DNA: TGTGCCACCAGCAGAGATCCCAGGAGGGACAGGGCATACACCATATATTTT.

The chain recombines TRBV7-8 with TRBJ2-2; D possibly corresponds to TRBD2 (5 bases). The CDR3 extends over 13 amino acids. V was pared by 1 base and J by 6 bases, with 6 bases between. CDR1 is SGHVS, CDR2 FQNEAQ, per germline. The CDR3 sequence: CASSLDGAGELFF. CDR3 in DNA: TGTGCCAGCAGCTTAGACGGGGCCGGGGAGCTGTTTTTT.

The rearrangement uses TRBV7-9 and TRBJ1-4; D gene uncertain. This CDR3 is built from 16 residues. Deletions cut 4 bases from V and 8 bases from J, with 20 bases between. Germline V lookup: CDR1 SEHNR, CDR2 FQNEAQ (reference sequence). CDR3 nucleotide sequence: TGTGCCAGCAGCTCGGACGGACTAATTATCGGGGAAAAACTGTTTTTT. As protein: CASSSDGLIIGEKLFF.

The chain couples TRBV28 to TRBJ2-2, with D possibly TRBD2 on 5 matching bases. This CDR3 contains 16 residues. Germline CDR1 MDHEN, CDR2 SYDVKM. Trimming removed 1 base at V and 5 bases at J, with 14 bases between. The CDR3 bases are TGTGCCAGCAGTTTATTATCCGGACTCAATACCGGGGAGCTGTTTTTT. Residues: CASSLLSGLNTGELFF.

This clone was observed once. The chain has TRBV9 and TRBJ1-4, with a tentative D call TRBD1 (6 bases). This CDR3 has 18 amino acids. V lost 0 bases to trimming and J lost 4 bases, with 19 bases between them. From germline, CDR1 is SGDLS and CDR2 YYNGEE. For the CDR3, the DNA is TGTGCCAGCAGCGTAGCGAACAGACCCGGACAGAATAATGAAAAACTGTTTTTT. Translated, it gives CASSVANRPGQNNEKLFF.

The V gene is TRBV6-2 or TRBV6-3, the J gene TRBJ2-1, with 9 positions matching TRBD2. The CDR3 is made up of 15 amino acids. Germline CDR1 reads MNHEY; CDR2 reads SVGEGT. V shed 3 bases and J 8 bases; nucleotides not matched to a gene: 8. Here the CDR3 DNA reads TGTGCCAGCAGTTATAGGGCGGGAGGGGTCGATGAGCAGTTCTTC. This codes for CASSYRAGGVDEQFF.

A word on this clone: The sample holds other DNA sequences that translate to the same CDR3. This chain joins TRBV30 and TRBJ1-1; TRBD1 is a possible D gene (5 bases). V lost 2 bases, J lost 0 bases, and 7 bases lay in between. The CDR3 sequence is 13 residues long. Germline values: CDR1 GTSNPN, CDR2 SVGIG (reference sequence). CDR3 residues: CAWSSGLNTEAFF. CDR3 coding DNA: TGTGCCTGGAGTTCAGGGCTGAACACTGAAGCTTTCTTT.

The chain couples TRBV19 to TRBJ2-2; 8 positions agree with TRBD1. Trimming removed 7 bases from V and 5 bases from J; junction bases left unmatched: 12. CDR3 size: 16 residues. Germline CDR1 is LNHDA and CDR2 is SQIVND (reference sequence). CDR3 protein: CASNPRQGAGTGELFF. The CDR3 region has the DNA TGTGCCAGTAACCCAAGGCAGGGGGCGGGAACCGGGGAGCTGTTTTTT.

This chain joins TRBV19 and TRBJ2-1, with D possibly matching TRBD2 (6 bases). Trimming left V 3 bases short and J 5 bases short, with 20 bases between. Per germline, CDR1 LNHDA and CDR2 SQIVND (reference sequence). The length of the CDR3 is 17 residues. This chain's CDR3 is CASSITGDPPRDNEQFF. DNA for the CDR3: TGTGCCAGTAGTATTACGGGAGATCCCCCAAGAGACAATGAGCAGTTCTTC.

This sequence joins TRBV7-2 and TRBJ2-1, with 11 bases matching TRBD1. This CDR3 region has 13 residues. Germline V CDR1 and CDR2: SGHTA, FQGNSA. The junction had 7 bases not matched to a gene; V was cut back by 5 bases and J by 13 bases. The CDR3 loop is CASSRTGGAGQFF. CDR3 in DNA: TGTGCCAGCAGCCGGACAGGGGGCGCGGGTCAGTTCTTC. Looking up the rest from reference TRBV7-2 and TRBJ2-1 gives the full variable domain: GAGVSQSPSNKVTEKGKDVELRCDPISGHTALYWYRQSLGQGLEFLIYFQGNSAPDKSGLPSDRFSAERTGGSVSTLTIQRTQQEDSAVYLCASSRTGGAGQFFGPGTRLTVL.

The V gene is TRBV9, the J gene TRBJ2-7, with TRBD2 as a possible D gene (6 bases). The CDR3 runs 15 residues. Per germline, CDR1 SGDLS and CDR2 YYNGEE. V was cut by 0 bases and J by 6 bases, with 16 bases left in between. The CDR3 DNA reads TGTGCCAGCAGCGTAGAGGGGACTGGGCGGTCCGAGCAGTACTTC. Residues: CASSVEGTGRSEQYF.

This clone was recorded a few times. V and J are TRBV6-6 and TRBJ2-7; 11 bases match TRBD2. V trimming: 5 bases; J trimming: 2 bases; junction bases outside the gene matches: 2. The CDR3 covers 14 residues. Germline assignment: CDR1 MNHNY and CDR2 SVGAGI (reference sequence). CDR3 sequence reads: CASSQTSGAYEQYF. In DNA, the CDR3 is TGTGCCAGCAGTCAGACTAGCGGGGCCTACGAGCAGTACTTC.